These 17 T cell receptor beta chains were sequenced from one sample in a study of Graves' ophthalmopathy and Graves' hyperthyroidism. RNA served as the template for amplifying TCR beta CDR3 regions. The first-round RT-PCR employed HTBI primers together with the Qiagen OneStep RT-PCR kit. A multiplex PCR was then performed as the second round. TCRdb reprocessed the multiplex PCR reads with MiXCR, giving one entry per CDR3 protein. The table has more than 550,000 distinct CDR3 sequences, about two fifths seen once. Sequenced sample: peripheral blood. All receptors derive from an adult man with Graves' ophthalmopathy.

This chain connects TRBV20-1 to TRBJ2-7; 7 nucleotides match TRBD2. The CDR3 consists of 14 residues. Trimming at V came to 3 bases and at J to 2 bases, leaving 7 bases not matched to a gene. CDR1 is DFQATT and CDR2 is SNEGSKA in the germline V gene (reference sequence). The CDR3 sequence: CSASRLAATYEQYF. The CDR3 DNA reads as TGCAGTGCTAGTCGGCTAGCGGCTACCTACGAGCAGTACTTC.

This clonotype was seen more than once but under ten times. The chain combines TRBV7-2 with TRBJ2-5; D not certain. V lost 8 bases and J 3 bases, leaving 16 bases between the germline ends. The CDR3 loop spans 14 amino acids. In germline, CDR1 is SGHTA, CDR2 FQGNSA. The CDR3 nucleotides read TGTGCCAGCTCACCACCGTCCCCGGAAGAGACCCAGTACTTC. Protein product: CASSPPSPEETQYF.

The chain joins TRBV9 to TRBJ1-1, with a tentative D call TRBD1 (5 bases). Trimming shortened V by 4 bases and J by 10 bases, and 17 bases separated the two germline ends. The germline CDR1 and CDR2 sequences are SGDLS and YYNGEE. The CDR3 is 13 amino acids. The CDR3 here is CASSQEGRGGAFF. CDR3 nucleotides: TGTGCCAGCAGCCAAGAGGGGCGCGGGGGAGCTTTCTTT.

The gene calls are TRBV25-1 and TRBJ1-1; perhaps TRBD1 as D (6 bases). Germline lookup yields CDR1 MGHDK and CDR2 SYGVNS. The CDR3 consists of 13 residues. The V and J ends lost 2 bases and 8 bases respectively, with 12 bases between them. The CDR3 spells CASSEGQNAEAFF. The CDR3 DNA reads as TGTGCCAGCAGTGAAGGACAGAACGCCGAAGCTTTCTTT.

V usage is TRBV5-4 and J usage is TRBJ1-2; perhaps TRBD1 as D (5 bases). The CDR3 consists of 14 residues. Trimming took 3 bases from V and 8 from J, leaving 17 bases between them. Germline-derived CDR1 and CDR2 are SGHNT and YYREEE (reference sequence). The CDR3 DNA is TGTGCCAGCAGCTATGGGGCCGGGGCCGACGGCTACACCTTC. Amino acids: CASSYGAGADGYTF.

This clonotype has ten or more counts. The V gene is TRBV20-1, the J gene TRBJ1-2, with 9 bases fitting TRBD1. The length of the CDR3 is 13 residues. CDR1 and CDR2 (germline): DFQATT, SNEGSKA (reference sequence). V lost 3 bases to trimming and J lost 8 bases; unmatched junction nucleotides: 7. The DNA of the CDR3 is TGCAGTGCTAGGGGGACAGGGAGTAGGGGCTACACCTTC. Its protein is CSARGTGSRGYTF.

There are many counts of this clonotype. This chain links TRBV15 with TRBJ1-5; 10 bases fit TRBD1. There are 17 residues in the CDR3. CDR1 and CDR2 (germline): LNHNV, YYDKDF (reference sequence). V was pared by 1 base and J by 3 bases, with 6 bases of the junction left unmatched. The CDR3 DNA follows: TGTGCCACCAGCAGAGGACCGGGACAGGGGAACAATCAGCCCCAGCATTTT. It yields the protein CATSRGPGQGNNQPQHF.

A few counts support this clonotype. The V and J genes are TRBV9 and TRBJ1-2; 9 nucleotides align to TRBD1. The CDR3 contains 18 residues. Trimming at V came to 3 bases and at J to 4 bases, leaving 16 bases not matched to a gene. The V gene's germline CDR1 is SGDLS and CDR2 YYNGEE. CDR3 sequence reads: CASSDTPGTGSSAYGYTF. As DNA, the CDR3 is TGTGCCAGCAGCGATACACCGGGGACAGGGAGCTCCGCCTATGGCTACACCTTC.

With regard to this clonotype: A read error may explain this, as a much larger clone is one base away. J is TRBJ2-7 and V is TRBV5-1; 8 nucleotides agree with TRBD2. The germline CDR1 and CDR2 sequences are SGHRS and YFSETQ. This CDR3 is 15 amino acids long. The junction had 4 bases not matched to a gene; V was cut back by 1 base and J by 1 base. The CDR3 region is CASSLISGKSYEQYF. The CDR3 DNA reads TGCGCCAGCAGCTTGATTAGCGGGAAATCCTACGAGCAGTACTTC.

This clonotype was seen ten or more times. V gene TRBV20-1 combines with J gene TRBJ1-1; tentatively, D is TRBD1 (5 bases). Trimming shortened V by 6 bases and J by 2 bases, and 10 bases separated the two germline ends. The germline CDR1 and CDR2 sequences are DFQATT and SNEGSKA (reference sequence). This CDR3 is 12 amino acids long. The CDR3 region is CSALTANTEAFF. In nucleotides, the CDR3 is TGCAGTGCCCTGACAGCTAACACTGAAGCTTTCTTT.

This clonotype was observed a handful of times. This chain uses TRBV3-1 with TRBJ2-7; TRBD1 aligns across 9 bases. The germline CDR1 and CDR2 sequences are LGHDT and YNNKEL (reference sequence). After removal of 7 bases from V and 1 base from J, the junction contained 8 bases not matched to a gene. The CDR3 is made up of 15 amino acids. DNA for the CDR3: TGTGCCAGCACCCCTCGGACAGGGGTATCCTACGAGCAGTACTTC. Translating gives CASTPRTGVSYEQYF.

At least ten counts were recorded for this clonotype. The gene calls are TRBV15 and TRBJ2-2; 14 positions match TRBD2. Germline CDR1 is LNHNV and CDR2 is YYDKDF (reference sequence). The CDR3 sequence is 18 residues long. V trimming: 4 bases; J trimming: 4 bases; junction bases outside the gene matches: 8. The CDR3 DNA sequence: TGTGCCACCAGCACCGGACTAGCGGGAGGTGTAGGCACCGGGGAGCTGTTTTTT. It codes for CATSTGLAGGVGTGELFF.

This clonotype occurred a few times. The germline gene is not matched at one end of the junction; a read error may be the cause. The chain links TRBV2 to TRBJ2-1, with a tentative D call TRBD2 (5 bases). CDR3 length: 15 residues. Germline V CDR1 and CDR2: SNHLY, FYNNEI. The CDR3 protein is CASCDLGGTYNEQFF. In DNA form, the CDR3 reads TGTGCCAGCTGTGATTTAGGAGGTACCTACAATGAGCAGTTCTTC.

With respect to this clonotype: It may be a read error: a sequence one base away is much more abundant. The rearrangement joins TRBV20-1 to TRBJ1-1, with D unclear. Trimming took off 7 bases at V and 1 base at J, with 10 bases between the two ends. There are 12 residues in the CDR3. The V gene's germline CDR1 is DFQATT and CDR2 SNEGSKA (reference sequence). CDR3 region: CSVRSQNTEAFF. The CDR3 DNA is TGCAGTGTCCGGTCCCAGAACACTGAAGCTTTCTTT.

Details on this clonotype: A much more abundant neighbour one base away suggests this may be a read error. This CDR3 is missing its conserved last phenylalanine or tryptophan, likely due to a read error. The CDR3 DNA sequence: TGTGCCAGCAGTGAGACAGGGGCCAGCGGTCCCACAGATACGCAGTATTTG. Translated, it gives CASSETGASGPTDTQYL. The genes are TRBV2 and TRBJ2-3; 8 nucleotides line up with TRBD1. The germline V gene encodes CDR1 SNHLY and CDR2 FYNNEI. V lost 3 bases, J lost 2 bases, and 10 bases stayed unmatched. This CDR3 is built from 17 residues.

This clonotype was seen many times. This chain links TRBV3-1 with TRBJ1-1; D not resolved. Germline V gives CDR1 LGHDT, CDR2 YNNKEL (reference sequence). The CDR3 extends over 14 amino acids. Trimming removed 2 bases from V and 3 bases from J, with 10 bases in between. The CDR3 region is CASSQPGRDTEAFF. The CDR3 nucleotides read TGTGCCAGCAGCCAACCCGGTCGGGACACTGAAGCTTTCTTT.

V and J are TRBV6-6 and TRBJ2-7, with 8 bases fitting TRBD1. Germline CDR1 reads MNHNY; CDR2 reads SVGAGI (reference sequence). The CDR3 is made up of 18 amino acids. The ends lost 2 bases at V and 1 base at J; junction bases unmatched: 13. CDR3 loop: CASSYLRTGDRGSYEQYF. For the CDR3, the DNA is TGTGCCAGCAGTTACCTCCGTACCGGAGACAGGGGATCCTACGAGCAGTACTTC.